One sample yielded the 25 T cell receptor beta chains listed below, sequenced in a study of shared clonotypes between healthy human individuals (dated by TCRdb to about 2020). Library method: the immunoSEQ multiplex PCR assay. In its TCRdb copy, this immuneACCESS table keeps in-frame sequences only and misses some clones. Where compared with another copy, unresolved V genes explain less than half of these, and the others have no known cause. This sample lists under 350,000 clones; about nine tenths were detected once. The ten biggest clones cover around 16% of the sample. The sample comprised memory CD8+ T cells sorted from blood. The cell subset or site label, as the study defines it: CD45RO+ cells pooled with CCR7-negative TemRA cells. The source of these receptors is a man between 18 and 35 years old in good health.

V is TRBV14 and J is TRBJ1-1; a possible D gene is TRBD1 (5 bases). This CDR3 is 15 amino acids long. Deletions cut 2 bases from V and 0 bases from J, with 10 bases between. CDR1 is SGHDN, CDR2 FVKESK, per germline. CDR3 coding DNA: TGTGCCAGCAGCCAACGGGGCCAAATGAACACTGAAGCTTTCTTT. This sequence encodes CASSQRGQMNTEAFF. The variable domain in full, with the rest retrieved from reference TRBV14 and TRBJ1-1, is EAGVTQFPSHSVIEKGQTVTLRCDPISGHDNLYWYRRVMGKEIKFLLHFVKESKQDESGMPNNRFLAERTGGTYSTLKVQPAELEDSGVYFCASSQRGQMNTEAFFGQGTRLTVV.

The chain has TRBV11-3 and TRBJ2-1, with 7 bases identical to TRBD2. The J segment lost 4 bases and the V segment lost 5 bases, leaving 11 bases of the junction unmatched. Germline CDR1 is SGHNT and CDR2 is YENEEA. The CDR3 spans 16 residues. CDR3 nucleotide sequence: TGTGCCAGCAGCCTGGCTAGCGGAGGGGTATACAATGAGCAGTTCTTC. Translated: CASSLASGGVYNEQFF. Looking up the rest from reference TRBV11-3 and TRBJ2-1 gives the full variable domain: EAGVVQSPRYKIIEKKQPVAFWCNPISGHNTLYWYLQNLGQGPELLIRYENEEAVDDSQLPKDRFSAERLKGVDSTLKIQPAELGDSAVYLCASSLASGGVYNEQFFGPGTRLTVL.

The chain employs TRBV11-2 and TRBJ2-7, with D perhaps matching TRBD1 or TRBD2 (5 bases each). The CDR3 extends over 15 amino acids. The germline V and J ends were trimmed by 1 base and 0 bases, with 10 bases remaining between them. Germline V lookup: CDR1 SGHAT, CDR2 FQNNGV. CDR3 protein: CASSLVGDHSYEQYF. In DNA, the CDR3 is TGTGCCAGCAGCTTAGTAGGGGACCACTCCTACGAGCAGTACTTC.

The chain links TRBV6-6 to TRBJ2-7, with D perhaps given as TRBD1 or TRBD2 (5 bases each). The CDR3 has 13 residues. The V gene lost 5 bases and the J gene lost 0 bases, with 8 bases spanning the gap. The germline CDR1 and CDR2 sequences are MNHNY and SVGAGI (reference sequence). CDR3 residues: CASSGTDSYEQYF. The CDR3 nucleotides are TGTGCCAGCAGTGGGACGGACTCCTACGAGCAGTACTTC.

The J gene is TRBJ2-7, the V gene TRBV30; no clear D gene. The germline V gene encodes CDR1 GTSNPN and CDR2 SVGIG (reference sequence). V was clipped by 0 bases and J by 2 bases, with 8 bases between them. The CDR3 runs to 13 residues. This CDR3 is CAWSVASAYEQYF. DNA of the CDR3: TGTGCCTGGAGTGTTGCGAGCGCCTACGAGCAGTACTTC.

The chain carries TRBV7-9 and TRBJ2-3; D unclear. In germline, CDR1 is SEHNR, CDR2 FQNEAQ (reference sequence). Trimming cost V 1 base and J 4 bases, with 12 bases left between them. The CDR3 has 15 residues. This chain's CDR3 is CASSLVDPSADTQYF. DNA of the CDR3: TGTGCCAGCAGCTTAGTGGACCCCTCGGCAGATACGCAGTATTTT.

CDR3 in amino acids: CASSWLAANYEQYF. CDR3 nucleotides: TGTGCCAGCAGCTGGCTAGCGGCCAACTACGAGCAGTACTTC. The rearrangement links TRBV2 to TRBJ2-7; 7 bases agree with TRBD2. The germline CDR1 and CDR2 sequences are SNHLY and FYNNEI. Germline trimming cut 6 bases from V and 3 bases from J; bases unmatched to any gene: 8. The CDR3 is 14 residues long.

The V call is TRBV5-1, the J call TRBJ2-7; 8 bases are a match to TRBD1. Unmatched junction bases numbered 5, after V lost 0 bases and J lost 3 bases. Germline-derived CDR1 and CDR2 are SGHRS and YFSETQ. This CDR3 comprises 15 residues. For the CDR3, the DNA is TGCGCCAGCAGCTTGGACCCAGGACAGGGCTACGAGCAGTACTTC. As protein: CASSLDPGQGYEQYF.

The CDR3 region has the DNA TGCGCCAGCAGCCCGAGACAGGGAGCAAATGAGCAGTTCTTC. Its protein is CASSPRQGANEQFF. This chain connects TRBV4-1 to TRBJ2-1, with 7 bases aligning to TRBD1. This CDR3 comprises 14 residues. Losses at the gene ends were 4 bases for V and 7 bases for J; bases not matched to a gene: 7. Per the germline V gene, CDR1 is MGHRA and CDR2 is YSYEKL.

CDR3 region: CASLKGKYSNQPQHF. CDR3 nucleotide sequence: TGTGCCAGCTTGAAAGGGAAATATAGCAATCAGCCCCAGCATTTT. This sequence joins TRBV7-3 and TRBJ1-5, with D hard to call. V was pared by 8 bases and J by 0 bases, with 14 bases between. This CDR3 is 15 amino acids long. From germline, CDR1 is SGHTA and CDR2 FQGTGA. The full variable domain, in which reference TRBV7-3 and TRBJ1-5 provide the parts outside the CDR3, is GAGVSQTPSNKVTEKGKYVELRCDPISGHTALYWYRQSLGQGPEFLIYFQGTGAADDSGLPNDRFFAVRPEGSVSTLKIQRTERGDSAVYLCASLKGKYSNQPQHFGDGTRLSIL.

The V call is TRBV2, the J call TRBJ2-7, with TRBD2 matching 8 bases. The CDR3 has 15 residues. In germline, CDR1 is SNHLY, CDR2 FYNNEI. Losses at the gene ends were 8 bases for V and 5 bases for J; bases not matched to a gene: 14. The CDR3 DNA sequence: TGTGCCAGCGGTGCCCCCCCTCGGGGGGGGAACGAGCAGTACTTC. Amino acid sequence: CASGAPPRGGNEQYF.

The chain recombines TRBV27 with TRBJ2-7; TRBD1 matches 9 bases. J was trimmed by 11 bases and V by 3 bases; bases with no gene match: 8. Germline CDR1 and CDR2: MNHEY and SMNVEV (reference sequence). The CDR3 runs to 13 residues. CDR3 coding DNA: TGTGCCAGCAGTTTCACAGGGGGCAGTGTGAAGTACTTC. It yields the protein CASSFTGGSVKYF.

J is TRBJ2-7 and V is TRBV4-1; 8 nucleotides line up with TRBD2. The germline V gene has CDR1 MGHRA and CDR2 YSYEKL. The CDR3 sequence is 15 residues long. With V trimmed by 0 bases and J by 6 bases, 7 bases remained unmatched. CDR3 nucleotide sequence: TGCGCCAGCAGCCAAGAACAGCGGGGGTGGTCCGAGCAGTACTTC. Its translation: CASSQEQRGWSEQYF.

The chain recombines TRBV10-1 with TRBJ2-7, with 11 bases identical to TRBD1. J gave up 4 bases and V 6 bases, and 11 bases lay outside the gene matches. The CDR3 spans 16 residues. Per the germline V gene, CDR1 is WNHNN and CDR2 is SYGVQD (reference sequence). The CDR3 DNA follows: TGCGCCAGCAGCCCGAGGCCGGGACAGGGGGTGTACGAGCAGTACTTC. It codes for CASSPRPGQGVYEQYF.

This clone was counted once. J is TRBJ1-5 and V is TRBV4-1, with D maybe TRBD1 (5 bases). V lost 6 bases, J lost 0 bases, and 18 bases lay in between. This CDR3 is built from 17 residues. Germline CDR1 is MGHRA and CDR2 is YSYEKL. CDR3 DNA sequence: TGCGCCAGCAGACTGACAGTCTCGGCTTATAGCAATCAGCCCCAGCATTTT. Amino acids: CASRLTVSAYSNQPQHF.

Only a few counts were recorded for this clone. The CDR3 protein is CASSVAGRGEGSYEQYF. CDR3 sequence (DNA): TGTGCCAGCAGCGTAGCCGGGCGCGGGGAAGGCTCCTACGAGCAGTACTTC. The chain carries TRBV9 and TRBJ2-7, with D possibly being TRBD2 (6 bases). The CDR3 covers 17 residues. V was cut by 0 bases and J by 0 bases, with 16 bases left in between. Germline-derived CDR1 and CDR2 are SGDLS and YYNGEE.

The chain uses TRBV30 and TRBJ2-2; D call uncertain. Trimming took 1 base from V and 7 from J, leaving 4 bases between them. The germline CDR1 and CDR2 sequences are GTSNPN and SVGIG (reference sequence). The CDR3 runs to 11 residues. CDR3 bases: TGTGCCTGGAGTGGTATCGGGGAGCTGTTTTTT. This sequence encodes CAWSGIGELFF.

In nucleotides, the CDR3 is TGTGCCAGCAGTTTCTACCTTTTAGCGGGGGGGAACCAAGAGACCCAGTACTTC. It yields the protein CASSFYLLAGGNQETQYF. This chain joins TRBV28 and TRBJ2-5; 11 bases align to TRBD2. The CDR3 loop spans 18 amino acids. V lost 3 bases and J lost 0; bases outside the gene matches: 9. Germline values: CDR1 MDHEN, CDR2 SYDVKM.

The gene calls are TRBV2 and TRBJ2-1, with 12 bases matching TRBD2. The germline V gene has CDR1 SNHLY and CDR2 FYNNEI. Losses at the gene ends were 6 bases for V and 8 bases for J; bases not matched to a gene: 11. This CDR3 has 16 amino acids. The CDR3 loop is CASRGGLAGSPDEQFF. The CDR3 nucleotides read TGTGCCAGCAGGGGAGGACTAGCGGGGAGCCCGGATGAGCAGTTCTTC.

The chain links TRBV28 to TRBJ1-1; TRBD1 aligns across 10 bases. The CDR3 has 20 residues. The ends lost 0 bases at V and 3 bases at J; junction bases unmatched: 16. Germline lookup yields CDR1 MDHEN and CDR2 SYDVKM. This CDR3 is CASSLWVTADRGPQDTEAFF. The CDR3 nucleotides read TGTGCCAGCAGTTTATGGGTAACGGCCGACAGGGGGCCCCAAGACACTGAAGCTTTCTTT.

The J gene is TRBJ2-7, the V gene TRBV5-1; D assignment may be TRBD1 or TRBD2 (5 bases each). This CDR3 spans 14 amino acids. The V end lost 4 bases, the J end lost 3 bases, and 14 bases lay between the germline ends. Germline-derived CDR1 and CDR2 are SGHRS and YFSETQ. This chain's CDR3 is CASSVGPGFYEQYF. CDR3 coding DNA: TGCGCCAGCAGCGTGGGACCGGGTTTCTACGAGCAGTACTTC.

In this sample, this clone turned up a few times. CDR3 sequence reads: CASSLGEGLAGSAQYF. The CDR3 DNA is TGTGCCAGCAGCTTGGGTGAAGGACTAGCGGGGTCGGCCCAGTACTTC. The chain couples TRBV5-4 to TRBJ2-5; 12 bases agree with TRBD2. V was pared by 0 bases and J by 9 bases, with 9 bases of the junction left unmatched. There are 16 residues in the CDR3. Looked up from germline, CDR1 is SGHNT and CDR2 is YYREEE (reference sequence).

This rearrangement joins TRBV14 to TRBJ1-2; 7 nucleotides agree with TRBD1. Losses at the gene ends were 5 bases for V and 4 bases for J; bases not matched to a gene: 10. Germline V gives CDR1 SGHDN, CDR2 FVKESK. This CDR3 has 15 amino acids. The CDR3 sequence: CASSSTGSHPYGYTF. The CDR3 bases are TGTGCCAGCAGCTCGACAGGGTCCCACCCCTATGGCTACACCTTC.

J is TRBJ1-2 and V is TRBV5-4, with D uncertain. Deletions cut 0 bases from V and 4 bases from J, with 13 bases between. This CDR3 has 15 amino acids. The germline gives CDR1 SGHNT, CDR2 YYREEE (reference sequence). CDR3 region: CASSLEQNTIYGYTF. Here the CDR3 DNA reads TGTGCCAGCAGCTTGGAACAGAACACGATCTATGGCTACACCTTC.

The V and J genes are TRBV29-1 and TRBJ1-1; D call uncertain. The CDR3 is made up of 13 amino acids. Germline values: CDR1 SQVTM, CDR2 ANQGSEA. Trimming took 1 base from V and 3 from J, leaving 9 bases between them. The CDR3 nucleotides are TGCAGCGTTGAAGGCCCGGAGGACACTGAAGCTTTCTTT. Its translation: CSVEGPEDTEAFF.